The 6 T cell receptor beta chains presented below share a single source sample, sequenced in a study of T cells in localized non-small cell lung cancer. Using immunoSEQ multiplex PCR, the repertoire was profiled, and TCRdb retains in-frame clones only, with some absent. The sample has some 14,000 clones, roughly 27% seen once. Source: lung tumor tissue, taken before any cancer treatment. These receptors were collected from a female donor at least 60 years old with stage I lung adenocarcinoma.

Judged by abundance, this clone is medium-sized. This chain uses TRBV19 with TRBJ2-1; TRBD2 agrees at 8 bases. This CDR3 has 16 residues. Germline CDR1 LNHDA, CDR2 SQIVND (reference sequence). V gave up 9 bases and J gave up 5 bases; unmatched junction bases: 15. CDR3 in amino acids: CASPKSSSGYNNEQFF. CDR3 nucleotides: TGTGCCAGCCCCAAATCGTCTAGCGGGTACAACAATGAGCAGTTCTTC.

The rearrangement links TRBV19 to TRBJ1-5, with no clear D. The ends were cut back, 3 bases at V and 6 bases at J, with 21 bases in the middle. The CDR3 spans 17 residues. Germline CDR1 and CDR2: LNHDA and SQIVND (reference sequence). Here the CDR3 reads CASSIEGLFRNGQPQHF. CDR3 nucleotides: TGTGCCAGTAGTATCGAGGGTCTTTTCCGGAACGGTCAGCCCCAGCATTTT.

This clone came up a few times. The V and J genes are TRBV19 and TRBJ1-2; TRBD1 might be the D (5 bases). This CDR3 comprises 17 residues. Germline CDR1 is LNHDA and CDR2 is SQIVND (reference sequence). V lost 3 bases to trimming and J lost 0 bases, with 17 bases between them. This CDR3 reads CASSIYVDSSTNYGYTF. CDR3 DNA sequence: TGTGCCAGTAGTATTTACGTCGACAGTTCTACTAACTATGGCTACACCTTC.

The rearrangement joins TRBV18 to TRBJ2-5; D gene ambiguous. V dropped 3 bases and J dropped 5 bases, with 13 bases sitting between them. There are 14 residues in the CDR3. Germline CDR1 KGHSH, CDR2 LQKENI. The CDR3 nucleotides are TGTGCCAGCTCACCGATGAGGCTGGGGGAGACCCAGTACTTC. This codes for CASSPMRLGETQYF.

This clone was found many times. The chain carries TRBV13 and TRBJ2-1; 9 bases are shared with TRBD2. Trimming removed 0 bases from V and 8 bases from J; junction bases left unmatched: 5. The length of the CDR3 is 15 residues. Germline CDR1 and CDR2: PRHDT and FYEKMQ (reference sequence). The chain's CDR3 is CASSLGASGKDEQFF. The CDR3 DNA reads as TGTGCCAGCAGCTTAGGGGCTAGCGGGAAGGATGAGCAGTTCTTC.

This clone was seen at least ten times. At one end the junction does not follow the germline gene, possibly because of a read error. The chain has TRBV11-3 and TRBJ1-1, with a weak D call TRBD1 (5 bases). The CDR3 length is 14 residues. Germline-derived CDR1 and CDR2 are SGHNT and YENEEA. The CDR3, as DNA: TGTGCCAGCAGCTCTCCAGGGTCCCACACCGAAGCTTTCTTT. Its translation is CASSSPGSHTEAFF.